These T cell receptor beta chains were read from a single sample in a study of blood T cell repertoires in COVID-19. The repertoire was sequenced with immunoSEQ multiplex PCR; TCRdb's copy has only in-frame clones and lacks some. The sample includes under 300,000 clones, around 83% seen only once; the top ten take less than 4.5%. The sample was peripheral blood. The receptors here all came from a man between 18 and 29 years old with active or convalescent COVID-19. The conserved cysteine and the conserved F or W are not part of the CDR3 here. A D gene is named only where the DNA matches it firmly.

TRBJ1-6,TRBV19,NA,ASRAVNSPLH
TRBJ1-1,TRBV4-2,NA,ASSQAGAGTEAF
TRBJ2-5,TRBV5-1,NA,ASSTMLTGETQY
TRBJ1-4,TRBV9,NA,ASSGGMDSAYNEKLF
TRBJ2-6,TRBV7-2,NA,ASSSWGGANVLT
TRBJ1-5,TRBV5-6,NA,ASSLRGQGYQPQH
TRBJ2-7,TRBV11-3,NA,ASSLTGGSSYEQY
TRBJ2-7,TRBV28,TRBD1,ASSPVDRGPYEQY
TRBJ1-1,TRBV28,NA,ASSSTVPEAF
TRBJ1-2,TRBV28,NA,ASSLRAGDYGYT
TRBJ1-1,TRBV29-1,TRBD1,SVTGQGATEAF
TRBJ2-6,TRBV18,NA,ASSPRKEPEGANVLT
TRBJ1-5,TRBV2,NA,ASSSRDMYQPQH
TRBJ1-5,TRBV10-3,NA,AISADIYGQPQH
TRBJ2-1,TRBV2,NA,ASSEHYIRAPLGNEQF
TRBJ2-3,TRBV7-3,NA,ASSLRQNTDTQY
TRBJ2-7,TRBV6-2/TRBV6-3,TRBD1,ASSYRTGGTYEQY
TRBJ2-7,TRBV2,TRBD1,ASRSGTGVWEQY
TRBJ2-3,TRBV30,TRBD1,AWSLAGGTDTQY
TRBJ1-1,TRBV19,TRBD1,ASSIGRQGYTEAF
TRBJ1-1,TRBV12-3/TRBV12-4,NA,ASSFGQNTEAF
TRBJ2-3,TRBV5-1,TRBD1,ASSSTRGQALGGTQY
TRBJ2-2,TRBV9,NA,ASSQKLEVDTGELF
TRBJ1-2,TRBV28,NA,ASSPGTPPNYGYT
TRBJ2-6,TRBV9,TRBD2,ASSVWEGTGANVLT
TRBJ1-6,TRBV18,TRBD1,ASSGDRGRSPLH
TRBJ2-2,TRBV6-5,NA,AIKETGTGELF
TRBJ1-3,TRBV4-1,NA,ASSQDPYGISGNTIY
TRBJ2-1,TRBV7-7,TRBD2,ASSLALGGRAVGNEQF
TRBJ2-2,TRBV11-2,TRBD2,ASSRSGGRTNTGELF
TRBJ1-4,TRBV28,NA,ASSSMPTNEKLF
TRBJ2-2,TRBV7-9,NA,ASSSMADTGELF
TRBJ2-5,TRBV7-2,NA,ASSSNRRETQY
TRBJ2-1,TRBV14,TRBD2,ASSQDSWGGEQF
TRBJ2-2,TRBV10-3,NA,AISEGAGVAGELF
TRBJ1-6,TRBV7-8,NA,ASSQDRLNSPLH
TRBJ1-6,TRBV21-1,NA,ASSKMETGKGSPLH
TRBJ2-7,TRBV7-8,TRBD1,ASRPPGQGRRASSYEQY
TRBJ1-1,TRBV19,NA,ASSIDGGLNTEAF
TRBJ2-3,TRBV7-3,TRBD2,ASSPELASTDTQY
TRBJ2-7,TRBV6-5,TRBD1,ASRHRGPDEQY
TRBJ1-2,TRBV2,TRBD1,ASSIRTGNGYT
TRBJ2-2,TRBV5-1,TRBD2,ASSPEMGLGVGELF
TRBJ2-2,TRBV7-3,NA,ASSLNRDTGELF
TRBJ2-7,TRBV19,NA,ASSSRPDMSSYEQY
TRBJ2-7,TRBV28,NA,ASSVGQPRDPY
TRBJ1-4,TRBV28,TRBD1,ASSLWDRDREKLF
TRBJ2-2,TRBV6-5,NA,ASSHRFSNTGELF
TRBJ1-3,TRBV28,NA,ASSLGGANGNTIY
TRBJ1-5,TRBV24-1,NA,ATSDSAGQSYQPQH
TRBJ1-4,TRBV4-1,NA,ASSQARYNEKLF
TRBJ2-7,TRBV5-4,TRBD2,ASSPGLAGGYHEQY
TRBJ2-5,TRBV11-2,TRBD1,ASSLASGTGGWETQY
TRBJ2-7,TRBV18,TRBD2,ASSSDRSSGSGLYEQY
TRBJ1-4,TRBV6-5,TRBD1,ASSTGTGVSVKLF